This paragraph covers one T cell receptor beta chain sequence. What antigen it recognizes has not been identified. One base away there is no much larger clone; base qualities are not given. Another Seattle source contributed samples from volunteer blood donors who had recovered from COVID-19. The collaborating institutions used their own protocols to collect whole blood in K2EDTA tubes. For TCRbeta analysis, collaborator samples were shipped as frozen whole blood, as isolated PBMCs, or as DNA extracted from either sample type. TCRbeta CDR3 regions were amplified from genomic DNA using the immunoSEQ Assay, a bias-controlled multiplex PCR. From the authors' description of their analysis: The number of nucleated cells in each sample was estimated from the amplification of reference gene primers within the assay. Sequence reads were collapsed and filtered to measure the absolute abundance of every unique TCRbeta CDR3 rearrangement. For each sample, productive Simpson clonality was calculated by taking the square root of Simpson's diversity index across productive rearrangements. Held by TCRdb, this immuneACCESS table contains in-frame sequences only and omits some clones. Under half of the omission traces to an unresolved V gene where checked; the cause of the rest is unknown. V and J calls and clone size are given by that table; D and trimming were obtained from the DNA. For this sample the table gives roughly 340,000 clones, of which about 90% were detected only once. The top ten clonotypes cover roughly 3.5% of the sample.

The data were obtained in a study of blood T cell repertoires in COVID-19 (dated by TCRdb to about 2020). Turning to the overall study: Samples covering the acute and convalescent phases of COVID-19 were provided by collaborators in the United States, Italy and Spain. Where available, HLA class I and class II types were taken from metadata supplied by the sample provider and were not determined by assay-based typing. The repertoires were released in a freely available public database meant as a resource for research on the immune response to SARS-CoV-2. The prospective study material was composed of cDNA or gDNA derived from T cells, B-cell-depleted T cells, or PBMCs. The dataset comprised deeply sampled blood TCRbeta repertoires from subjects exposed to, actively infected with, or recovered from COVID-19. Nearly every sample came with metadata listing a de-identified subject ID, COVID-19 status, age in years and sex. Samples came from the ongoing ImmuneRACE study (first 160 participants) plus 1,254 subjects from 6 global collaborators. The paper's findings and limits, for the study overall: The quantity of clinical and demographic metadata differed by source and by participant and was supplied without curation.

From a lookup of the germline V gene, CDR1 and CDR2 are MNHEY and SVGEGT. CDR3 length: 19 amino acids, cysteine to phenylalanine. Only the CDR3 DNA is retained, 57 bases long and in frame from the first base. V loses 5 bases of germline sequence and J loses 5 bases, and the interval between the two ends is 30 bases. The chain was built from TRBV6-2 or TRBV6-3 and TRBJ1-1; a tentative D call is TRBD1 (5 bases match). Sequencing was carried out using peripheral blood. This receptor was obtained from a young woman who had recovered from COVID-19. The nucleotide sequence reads TGTGCCAGCAGTCCATTACTCGCAGGGTTACTTATGAGGCGGACTGAAGCTTTCTTT. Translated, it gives CASSPLLAGLLMRRTEAFF.